Listed below are T cell receptor beta chains from one sample, sequenced in a study of CD8+ T cells in alopecia areata. The repertoire was sequenced with immunoSEQ multiplex PCR; TCRdb's copy has only in-frame clones and lacks some. The repertoire holds about 180,000 clones, with 63% as singletons. Sequenced here: CD4+ T cells sorted from blood, sampled at week 0. These receptors all stem from a human donor with alopecia areata. Both conserved end residues are part of each CDR3. Fields, in order: J gene, D gene, V gene, clone size, CDR3 DNA, CDR3 protein. D genes are given only for firm matches. The size entry is marked missing in some rows and otherwise reads once, few, many or a size class.

TRBJ1-1,TRBD1,TRBV10-2,-,TGCGCCAGCAGTGAGTTGTACAGGGGAACTGAAGCTTTCTTT,CASSELYRGTEAFF
TRBJ1-2,-,TRBV11-2,few,TGTGCCAGCAGCCGAGCGGGGACGGACCCGACCGGGGGCTACACCTTC,CASSRAGTDPTGGYTF
TRBJ1-2,-,TRBV4-3,-,TGCGCCAGCAGCCAATCGTGGACAGAAGAGATGGCGGGCTACACCTTC,CASSQSWTEEMAGYTF
TRBJ1-2,-,TRBV29-1,-,TGCAGCGTTCGAAACCCTGACGGCTACACCTTC,CSVRNPDGYTF
TRBJ1-2,-,TRBV9,-,TGTGCCAGCAGCGTAGGGCAATCTAACTATGGCTACACCTTC,CASSVGQSNYGYTF
TRBJ1-2,TRBD1,TRBV2,once,TGTGCCAGCAGAGAAACGACAGGGGGCGTATGGGGCTACACCTTC,CASRETTGGVWGYTF
TRBJ2-1,-,TRBV11-2,-,TGTGCCAGCAGCCACCCGGTCTCCTACAATGAGCAGTTCTTC,CASSHPVSYNEQFF
TRBJ1-1,TRBD1,TRBV28,-,TGTGCCAGCAGTCATCGGACAGGGGGAGGGACTGAAGCTTTCTTT,CASSHRTGGGTEAFF
TRBJ2-1,-,TRBV9,-,TGTGCCAGCAACGCTCGGGGCCAGACACGTGAGCAGTTCTTC,CASNARGQTREQFF
TRBJ2-5,-,TRBV29-1,few,TGCAGCGTCGACCCGGGGGAGACCCAGTACTTC,CSVDPGETQYF
TRBJ1-2,-,TRBV19,-,TGTGCCAGTATGACAATACGTACAGGGAGCTATGGCTACACCTTC,CASMTIRTGSYGYTF
TRBJ2-5,-,TRBV29-1,few,TGCAGCGTTGAAGCCCCCGGCTCATTCGGGGAGACCCAGTACTTC,CSVEAPGSFGETQYF
TRBJ2-7,-,TRBV19,-,TGTGCCAGTAGGGACAGAACCTACGAGCAGTACTTC,CASRDRTYEQYF
TRBJ1-1,-,TRBV29-1,-,TGCAGCGTCCGACCGAACACTGAAGCTTTCTTT,CSVRPNTEAFF
TRBJ2-3,TRBD1,TRBV9,-,TGTGCCAGCAGCGCGGACAGGGGGTTCACAGATACGCAGTATTTT,CASSADRGFTDTQYF
TRBJ1-2,TRBD1,TRBV18,-,TGTGCCAGCTCACCTAATGGACAGGCAAACTATGGCTACACCTTC,CASSPNGQANYGYTF